This record looks at one TCR beta chain sequence and its context. This entry belongs to a study of cytomegalovirus exposure and HLA in healthy donors. Trimming took 3 bases from V and 6 from J, leaving 6 bases between them. The CDR3 spans 12 residues. Germline CDR1 MDHEN, CDR2 SYDVKM. Use of 60 Vbeta and 13 Jbeta primers characterized the PCR. The repertoire was sequenced with immunoSEQ multiplex PCR; TCRdb's copy has only in-frame clones and lacks some. The sample gives some 190,000 clones, around 67% of which show up once; approximately 3% is in the top ten. The receptor was derived from a woman in her 30s in good health and CMV-seropositive. The specimen was PBMCs. The chain employs TRBV28 and TRBJ1-5; D is possibly TRBD1 (5 bases). The CDR3 reads CASSFDSQPQHF. The CDR3 DNA follows: TGTGCCAGCAGTTTTGACAGTCAGCCCCAGCATTTT.